A single sample is the source of the 19 T cell receptor beta chains below, sequenced in a study of shared clonotypes between healthy human individuals. Assay used: immunoSEQ multiplex PCR; TCRdb lists only in-frame clones, some missing. The sample records 2 million to 2.5 million clones, just over 90% being singletons. The sequenced sample consisted of naive CD4+ T cells from PBMCs. Described subset: CD45RA+ positively selected. All receptors derive from a man younger than 30 in good health. Some clones in this sample may be carry-over from other donors' samples.

V and J are TRBV6-5 and TRBJ1-1, with D uncertain. The CDR3 has 15 residues. Per the germline V gene, CDR1 is MNHEY and CDR2 is SVGAGI. Trimming cost V 2 bases and J 0 bases, with 10 bases left between them. CDR3 bases: TGTGCCAGCAGTTACGGCGGGCAGATGAACACTGAAGCTTTCTTT. Protein sequence: CASSYGGQMNTEAFF.

The J gene is TRBJ2-7, the V gene TRBV30; 7 nucleotides agree with TRBD1. The J segment lost 2 bases and the V segment lost 5 bases, leaving 9 bases of the junction unmatched. The CDR3 runs to 14 residues. The germline gives CDR1 GTSNPN, CDR2 SVGIG (reference sequence). CDR3 protein: CAWRPGGKAYEQYF. The CDR3 DNA reads as TGTGCCTGGCGCCCAGGGGGTAAGGCCTACGAGCAGTACTTC.

The CDR3, as DNA: TGTGCCGGGGGACAGGGGGGCTACGAGCAGTACTTC. Translation: CAGGQGGYEQYF. This chain connects TRBV30 to TRBJ2-7; TRBD1 aligns across 11 bases. Germline trimming cut 8 bases from V and 3 bases from J; bases unmatched to any gene: 3. Germline CDR1 GTSNPN, CDR2 SVGIG (reference sequence). The CDR3 covers 12 residues.

The CDR3 here is CASSLVFPLDVDQPQHF. The CDR3 DNA is TGTGCCAGCAGTTTGGTGTTTCCGTTGGATGTCGATCAGCCCCAGCATTTT. The chain joins TRBV27 to TRBJ1-5; D unclear. CDR3 length: 17 amino acids. From germline, CDR1 is MNHEY and CDR2 SMNVEV (reference sequence). V lost 3 bases and J lost 5, with 20 bases in between.

J is TRBJ2-1 and V is TRBV7-2; D gene unclear. CDR1 SGHTA and CDR2 FQGNSA come from the germline V gene. Between the trimmed V and J ends, which lost 5 bases and 3 bases, there was a span of 17 bases. The CDR3 spans 16 residues. CDR3 residues: CASSRVMFSGYNEQFF. The CDR3, as DNA: TGTGCCAGCAGCCGAGTTATGTTTTCCGGCTACAATGAGCAGTTCTTC.

The CDR3 bases are TGTGCCAGCAGCGATGAAATCACAGATACGCAGTATTTT. Encoded protein: CASSDEITDTQYF. V and J are TRBV2 and TRBJ2-3; no clear D. Germline CDR1 is SNHLY and CDR2 is FYNNEI. The CDR3 is 13 amino acids. Trimming stripped 6 bases from V and 2 bases from J, with 9 bases between.

The genes are TRBV28 and TRBJ2-1, with 9 bases lining up with TRBD2. Germline CDR1 and CDR2: MDHEN and SYDVKM. CDR3 length: 17 residues. The trim removed 2 bases at V and 2 bases at J, leaving 7 bases unmatched. In DNA, the CDR3 is TGTGCCAGCAGTTTAGGCAAGTCTAGCGGGGCCTACAATGAGCAGTTCTTC. Translating gives CASSLGKSSGAYNEQFF.

CDR3 region: CASSLRTGLAANEQFF. DNA for the CDR3: TGTGCCAGCAGCCTAAGAACGGGACTAGCGGCCAATGAGCAGTTCTTC. This chain uses TRBV7-3 with TRBJ2-1; 11 nucleotides agree with TRBD2. Germline CDR1 reads SGHTA; CDR2 reads FQGTGA. Trimming removed 5 bases from V and 6 bases from J; junction bases left unmatched: 9. This CDR3 has 16 residues.

The table lists this clone with a count of one. V gene TRBV5-6 combines with J gene TRBJ2-5, with 13 bases identical to TRBD2. Germline values: CDR1 SGHDT, CDR2 YYEEEE. This CDR3 has 16 residues. Unmatched junction bases numbered 8, after V lost 4 bases and J lost 5 bases. CDR3: CASSRTSGSGGETQYF. In DNA form, the CDR3 reads TGTGCCAGCAGCAGGACTAGCGGGAGTGGGGGCGAGACCCAGTACTTC. The full variable domain, in which reference TRBV5-6 and TRBJ2-5 provide the parts outside the CDR3, is DAGVTQSPTHLIKTRGQQVTLRCSPKSGHDTVSWYQQALGQGPQFIFQYYEEEERQRGNFPDRFSGHQFPNYSSELNVNALLLGDSALYLCASSRTSGSGGETQYFGPGTRLLVL.

This chain's CDR3 is CATSREARGNGNTIYF. Here the CDR3 DNA reads TGTGCCACCAGCAGAGAAGCACGGGGGAATGGAAACACCATATATTTT. This sequence joins TRBV15 and TRBJ1-3; D is possibly TRBD1 (5 bases). CDR3 length: 16 amino acids. The V and J ends lost 0 bases and 3 bases respectively, with 12 bases between them. The V gene's germline CDR1 is LNHNV and CDR2 YYDKDF (reference sequence).

The genes are TRBV15 and TRBJ1-1, with D possibly matching TRBD1 (6 bases). The CDR3 extends over 17 amino acids. V gave up 0 bases and J gave up 5 bases, with 19 bases separating them. CDR1 and CDR2 (germline): LNHNV, YYDKDF (reference sequence). CDR3 protein: CATSREWFRGGSTEAFF. CDR3 nucleotides: TGTGCCACCAGCAGAGAATGGTTCAGGGGAGGAAGTACTGAAGCTTTCTTT.

The V call is TRBV7-2, the J call TRBJ2-1, with D possibly TRBD2 on 6 matching bases. The length of the CDR3 is 15 residues. V was clipped by 5 bases and J by 0 bases, with 11 bases between them. Per the germline V gene, CDR1 is SGHTA and CDR2 is FQGNSA. CDR3 DNA: TGTGCCAGCAGCCAGGGACTCAGCTCCTACAATGAGCAGTTCTTC. Translation: CASSQGLSSYNEQFF.

With regard to this clone: This sample also contains other DNA sequences that code for the same CDR3. CDR3 sequence reads: CASSPPAGNTGELFF. CDR3 DNA: TGTGCCAGCTCACCACCGGCAGGGAACACCGGGGAGCTGTTTTTT. This rearrangement joins TRBV18 to TRBJ2-2, with no clear D. V lost 0 bases, J lost 1 base, and 6 bases lay in between. Germline V gene data show CDR1 as KGHSH and CDR2 as LQKENI. This CDR3 spans 15 amino acids.

The chain recombines TRBV29-1 with TRBJ2-6, with 7 bases aligning to TRBD1. With 4 bases clipped from V and 9 bases from J, the junction kept 0 bases outside the gene matches. This CDR3 is built from 11 residues. The germline V gene has CDR1 SQVTM and CDR2 ANQGSEA. The CDR3 spells CSVGDSNVLTF. DNA for the CDR3: TGCAGCGTTGGGGACAGCAACGTCCTGACTTTC.

The count of this clone is one. V usage is TRBV5-1 and J usage is TRBJ1-1; D unresolved. The CDR3 is 15 residues long. Per the germline V gene, CDR1 is SGHRS and CDR2 is YFSETQ. Trimming cost V 0 bases and J 4 bases, with 13 bases left between them. The CDR3 here is CASSLGVGRVTEAFF. Written as DNA, the CDR3 is TGCGCCAGCAGCTTGGGGGTTGGCAGAGTCACTGAAGCTTTCTTT.

This chain uses TRBV9 with TRBJ1-1, with no clear D. The germline V and J ends were trimmed by 4 bases and 2 bases, with 12 bases remaining between them. Per germline, CDR1 SGDLS and CDR2 YYNGEE. The CDR3 runs to 14 residues. The CDR3 sequence: CASSPRSVNTEAFF. The CDR3 coding sequence is TGTGCCAGCAGCCCTAGATCAGTTAACACTGAAGCTTTCTTT. Combining the CDR3 with reference TRBV9 and TRBJ1-1 gives the whole variable domain DSGVTQTPKHLITATGQRVTLRCSPRSGDLSVYWYQQSLDQGLQFLIQYYNGEERAKGNILERFSAQQFPDLHSELNLSSLELGDSALYFCASSPRSVNTEAFFGQGTRLTVV.

The chain uses TRBV5-1 and TRBJ2-1; a possible D gene is TRBD2 (6 bases). Per germline, CDR1 SGHRS and CDR2 YFSETQ. Trimming took off 4 bases at V and 10 bases at J, with 18 bases between the two ends. The CDR3 sequence is 14 residues long. The CDR3 loop is CASSPPGQRVEQFF. The CDR3 nucleotides read TGCGCCAGCAGCCCTCCCGGGCAGCGGGTGGAGCAGTTCTTC.

V gene TRBV9 combines with J gene TRBJ2-1, with D unresolved. This CDR3 contains 16 residues. Germline V gene data show CDR1 as SGDLS and CDR2 as YYNGEE. Trimming took 0 bases from V and 6 from J, leaving 16 bases between them. The CDR3 reads CASSVAPDRPGNEQFF. CDR3 bases: TGTGCCAGCAGCGTAGCGCCCGATCGACCAGGCAATGAGCAGTTCTTC.

This clone has more than one count but fewer than ten. Other DNA sequences in the sample encode the same CDR3. The chain combines TRBV28 with TRBJ1-2; TRBD1 might be the D (5 bases). Germline loops: CDR1 MDHEN, CDR2 SYDVKM. CDR3 size: 12 residues. The V end was cut by 2 bases, the J end by 4 bases, with 5 bases between. The CDR3 DNA is TGTGCCAGCAGTTTAGGGGGCTATGGCTACACCTTC. It codes for CASSLGGYGYTF.